This T cell receptor beta chain is drawn from a study of early T cells in non-severe SARS-CoV-2 infection. About the research overall: The chains were unpaired, and the sequenced material was bulk RNA from unsorted whole blood.

Using its own MiXCR run on the 5' RACE reads, TCRdb lists one record per CDR3 protein. The data show about 33,000 distinct CDR3 sequences, 5.7% seen once. Germline V lookup: CDR1 MDHEN, CDR2 SYDVKM. CDR3 length: 13 residues. V lost 10 bases to trimming and J lost 8 bases, with 15 bases between them. This clonotype was seen repeatedly, ten times or more. This TCR was sampled from an adult who was a healthcare worker with PCR-confirmed SARS-CoV-2 infection or an uninfected control (not recorded which). Sequencing was done on a sample of whole blood. The rearrangement joins TRBV28 to TRBJ1-6, with D unclear. CDR3 sequence: CATRAVVYSPLHF. DNA for the CDR3: TGTGCCACAAGGGCCGTTGTCTATTCACCCCTCCACTTT.